Following are 23 T cell receptor beta chains from one sample sequenced in a study of regulatory T cells in long-lasting Graves disease. As for time point: persistent/refractory GD, antithyroid drugs over 5 years with positive TRAb. Generation of the TCR library employed RNA extracted from PBMCs. With iRepertoire HTBI primers and Arm-PCR of CDR3 regions, TCR beta libraries were built. TCRdb analysed the multiplex PCR reads with MiXCR anew, one entry per CDR3 protein. This sample has some 330,000 distinct CDR3 sequences, with about 23% found just once. The material sequenced was peripheral blood mononuclear cells (PBMCs), taken when the disease was refractory, from a patient treated with antithyroid drugs. The receptors shown here come from a middle-aged woman with Graves disease.

The genes are TRBV19 and TRBJ2-7; D perhaps matches TRBD2 (6 bases). Germline V gives CDR1 LNHDA, CDR2 SQIVND (reference sequence). The CDR3 extends over 11 amino acids. Deletions cut 3 bases from V and 6 bases from J, with 6 bases between. The DNA for the CDR3 is TGTGCCAGTAGTATGCGGGGCGAGCAGTACTTC. It encodes CASSMRGEQYF.

The count of this clonotype is one. A much larger clonotype is one base distant, so this may be a read error. The chain carries TRBV12-3 or TRBV12-4 and TRBJ1-2; unclear D gene. CDR3 length equals 13 residues. In DNA form, the CDR3 reads TGTGCCAGCGGTTTAGTGGGAGGGAAGGACTACACCTTC. The encoded protein is CASGLVGGKDYTF.

This clonotype was recorded many times. The CDR3 reads CASSGDYEQYF. The DNA for the CDR3 is TGTGCCAGCAGTGGGGACTACGAGCAGTACTTC. The chain combines TRBV2 with TRBJ2-7; no reliable D call. CDR3 length: 11 amino acids. Germline CDR1 SNHLY, CDR2 FYNNEI. Trimming shortened V by 4 bases and J by 3 bases, and 4 bases separated the two germline ends. The whole variable domain, remainder taken from reference TRBV2 and TRBJ2-7, is EPEVTQTPSHQVTQMGQEVILRCVPISNHLYFYWYRQILGQKVEFLVSFYNNEISEKSEIFDDQFSVERPDGSNFTLKIRSTKLEDSAMYFCASSGDYEQYFGPGTRLTVT.

This clonotype has just a few counts. This chain links TRBV28 with TRBJ2-4; the D call may be TRBD1 or TRBD2 (7 bases each). Trimming pared 5 bases from V and 1 base from J, leaving 15 bases between. This CDR3 contains 16 residues. The germline V gene has CDR1 MDHEN and CDR2 SYDVKM. CDR3 in amino acids: CASSDWEGAAKNIQYF. CDR3 nucleotides: TGTGCCAGCAGTGACTGGGAGGGGGCGGCCAAAAACATTCAGTACTTC.

This chain links TRBV11-2 with TRBJ2-7; TRBD1 is a possible D gene (5 bases). CDR3 length equals 15 residues. V shed 2 bases and J shed 0 bases, with 11 bases lying between them. Germline assignment: CDR1 SGHAT and CDR2 FQNNGV. The CDR3 DNA sequence: TGTGCCAGCAGCTTACATGGCAGGGACTCCTACGAGCAGTACTTC. It translates to CASSLHGRDSYEQYF.

At least ten counts were recorded for this clonotype. The chain is built from TRBV28 and TRBJ2-2, with 8 bases that match TRBD2. The junction had 8 bases not matched to a gene; V was cut back by 3 bases and J by 8 bases. The CDR3 extends over 15 amino acids. Looked up from germline, CDR1 is MDHEN and CDR2 is SYDVKM. The CDR3 bases are TGTGCCAGCAGTTTCAGCGGGAGTGGATCAGGGGAGCTGTTTTTT. As protein: CASSFSGSGSGELFF.

J is TRBJ1-5 and V is TRBV20-1; a weak D match, TRBD1 (6 bases). CDR1 is DFQATT and CDR2 is SNEGSKA in the germline V gene (reference sequence). Trimming took off 5 bases at V and 8 bases at J, with 16 bases between the two ends. This CDR3 is built from 13 residues. This chain's CDR3 is CSASGTPPEPQHF. For the CDR3, the DNA is TGCAGTGCTTCCGGGACACCCCCTGAGCCCCAGCATTTT.

This chain uses TRBV20-1 with TRBJ1-1, with a weak D call TRBD1 (5 bases). Germline values: CDR1 DFQATT, CDR2 SNEGSKA (reference sequence). Trimming removed 1 base at V and 2 bases at J, with 26 bases between. The CDR3 length is 19 residues. The DNA for the CDR3 is TGCAGTGCTAGAGTAACCCCCGACGGGGCGAGGGGATCTAACACTGAAGCTTTCTTT. Encoded protein: CSARVTPDGARGSNTEAFF.

This clonotype was seen repeatedly, ten times or more. This rearrangement joins TRBV20-1 to TRBJ1-2; weak D call: TRBD1 (5 bases). Germline V gives CDR1 DFQATT, CDR2 SNEGSKA (reference sequence). Trimming cost V 5 bases and J 8 bases, with 12 bases left between them. The CDR3 runs to 11 residues. The CDR3 is CSAGQSPGYTF. The CDR3, as DNA: TGCAGTGCTGGACAAAGCCCCGGCTACACCTTC.

The sample holds a few counts of this clonotype. One end of the junction does not line up with germline, which may come from a read error. The genes are TRBV7-9 and TRBJ2-7, with 16 bases matching TRBD2. This CDR3 spans 15 amino acids. Germline CDR1 and CDR2: SEHNR and FQNEAQ (reference sequence). CDR3 sequence (DNA): TGTGCCAGCAGCCCACCGGGACTAGCGGGAGGGTATTTAGACTTC. Its translation is CASSPPGLAGGYLDF.

Turning to this clonotype: Possible read error: a much larger clone is one base away. This chain joins TRBV3-1 and TRBJ1-4; TRBD1 agrees at 7 bases. The CDR3 is 14 amino acids. Germline CDR1 and CDR2: LGHDT and YNNKEL (reference sequence). J was trimmed by 6 bases and V by 4 bases; bases with no gene match: 5. The CDR3 bases are TGTGCCAGCAGCCGACAGGGCTTCTATGAAAAACTGTTTTTT. As protein: CASSRQGFYEKLFF.

This clonotype was counted at least ten times. The chain carries TRBV20-1 and TRBJ1-1; TRBD1 might be the D (5 bases). Looked up from germline, CDR1 is DFQATT and CDR2 is SNEGSKA (reference sequence). The CDR3 loop spans 13 amino acids. V was clipped by 5 bases and J by 8 bases, with 18 bases between them. The CDR3 DNA is TGCAGTGCTGATGCCGGGACGTACCCCGAAGCTTTCTTT. Translated: CSADAGTYPEAFF.

The table lists this clonotype with many counts. The chain has TRBV20-1 and TRBJ2-7; D possibly matches TRBD1 or TRBD2 (5 bases each). Germline loops: CDR1 DFQATT, CDR2 SNEGSKA (reference sequence). Trimming removed 0 bases at V and 2 bases at J, with 14 bases between. The CDR3 has 15 residues. In DNA, the CDR3 is TGCAGTGCTAGAGATCCAGGGACGGTAGCCTACGAGCAGTACTTC. Translating it yields CSARDPGTVAYEQYF.

Ten or more counts support this clonotype. The CDR3 coding sequence is TGCAGTGCCGGCTCGTCAATTGCTTCCACCTACGAGCAGTACTTC. Translation: CSAGSSIASTYEQYF. The chain carries TRBV20-1 and TRBJ2-7; D is uncertain. This CDR3 contains 15 residues. Germline loops: CDR1 DFQATT, CDR2 SNEGSKA (reference sequence). The ends were cut back, 6 bases at V and 2 bases at J, with 20 bases in the middle.

This sequence joins TRBV4-1 and TRBJ2-2, with D perhaps assigned TRBD1 or TRBD2 (6 bases each). The CDR3 has 15 amino acids. Germline loops: CDR1 MGHRA, CDR2 YSYEKL. Between the trimmed V and J ends, which lost 6 bases and 2 bases, there was a span of 13 bases. For the CDR3, the DNA is TGCGCCAGCAGGGAGGGACACATCAACACCGGGGAGCTGTTTTTT. Encoded protein: CASREGHINTGELFF.

J is TRBJ2-1 and V is TRBV20-1, with 8 bases aligning to TRBD2. The CDR3 runs to 15 residues. CDR1 and CDR2 from the germline V gene are DFQATT and SNEGSKA (reference sequence). Unmatched junction bases numbered 5, after V lost 4 bases and J lost 0 bases. In DNA form, the CDR3 reads TGCAGTGCTAACGGCGGGACTAGCTCCTACAATGAGCAGTTCTTC. This sequence encodes CSANGGTSSYNEQFF.

This chain uses TRBV3-1 with TRBJ1-4; 9 nucleotides line up with TRBD1. The ends lost 2 bases at V and 1 base at J; junction bases unmatched: 11. The CDR3 totals 19 residues. In germline, CDR1 is LGHDT, CDR2 YNNKEL (reference sequence). CDR3 in DNA: TGTGCCAGCAGCCAAACGAGGGACAGGGTGTCCCGAACTAATGAAAAACTGTTTTTT. Protein product: CASSQTRDRVSRTNEKLFF.

The chain couples TRBV7-9 to TRBJ1-5; D is possibly TRBD1 (5 bases). The length of the CDR3 is 13 residues. Trimming took 6 bases from V and 3 from J, leaving 9 bases between them. The V gene's germline CDR1 is SEHNR and CDR2 FQNEAQ (reference sequence). The CDR3 nucleotides read TGTGCCAGCAGTCTGGACAACAATCAGCCCCAGCATTTT. Translating it yields CASSLDNNQPQHF.

This chain connects TRBV14 to TRBJ2-2; D perhaps matches TRBD2 (6 bases). CDR1 is SGHDN and CDR2 is FVKESK in the germline V gene. CDR3 length: 20 residues. The V end was cut by 3 bases, the J end by 4 bases, with 27 bases between. The CDR3 reads CASSHSLFGAGLSRTGELFF. Written as DNA, the CDR3 is TGTGCCAGCAGCCATAGTTTATTTGGGGCGGGATTGTCCCGCACCGGGGAGCTGTTTTTT.

This clonotype was seen at least ten times. The chain couples TRBV10-3 to TRBJ2-7; TRBD1 agrees at 11 bases. Germline assignment: CDR1 ENHRY and CDR2 SYGVKD. The CDR3 length is 15 residues. V was pared by 6 bases and J by 2 bases, with 6 bases of the junction left unmatched. CDR3 coding DNA: TGTGCCATCAGCGGACAGGGGGCTATAGCCTACGAGCAGTACTTC. Its protein is CAISGQGAIAYEQYF.

There are a few counts of this clonotype. J is TRBJ2-2 and V is TRBV7-9, with D unresolved. Trimming removed 6 bases from V and 4 bases from J, with 6 bases in between. The CDR3 consists of 12 residues. The germline CDR1 and CDR2 sequences are SEHNR and FQNEAQ (reference sequence). In DNA, the CDR3 is TGTGCCAGCAGTTCCTCCACCGGGGAGCTGTTTTTT. Its translation: CASSSSTGELFF.

This clonotype showed up many times. The chain links TRBV6-1 to TRBJ1-6; tentative D call: TRBD1 (5 bases). V was pared by 5 bases and J by 10 bases, with 21 bases between. The CDR3 contains 16 residues. From germline, CDR1 is MNHNS and CDR2 SASEGT. CDR3 bases: TGTGCCAGCAGTCCCAAACCTCAGGGTCGAGGGTCACCCCTCCACTTT. Translating gives CASSPKPQGRGSPLHF.

This clonotype was counted at least ten times. The J gene is TRBJ1-2, the V gene TRBV28, with 7 positions matching TRBD1. Germline CDR1 reads MDHEN; CDR2 reads SYDVKM. Germline trimming cut 4 bases from V and 1 base from J; bases unmatched to any gene: 9. The CDR3 has 16 residues. CDR3 bases: TGTGCCAGCAGTTCGACAGGGAAGGAGGTTAACTATGGCTACACCTTC. Protein sequence: CASSSTGKEVNYGYTF.